This TCR beta chain is drawn from a study of T cells in Graves' hyperthyroidism and ophthalmopathy. This clonotype was recorded many times. The target antigen is unknown. Study observations and caveats: The model identified upcoming ophthalmopathy a median approximately six months ahead of onset. Patients with ophthalmopathy were separated from those with stable hyperthyroidism by a 13 V-J model.

Researchers took RNA transcripts and amplified the TCR beta CDR3 regions from them. TCR CDR3 regions were first amplified by RT-PCR with HTBI primers. TCRdb redid the calling of the multiplex PCR reads with MiXCR, one entry per CDR3 protein. The sample contains more than 500,000 distinct CDR3 sequences, 13% to 15% of which appear only once. Newly diagnosed hyperthyroidism, duration under 2 months, in patients aged 18 to 65. Diagnoses were established using clinical symptoms, serum thyroxine and TRAb, thyroid ultrasound and orbital computed tomography. Per the germline V gene, CDR1 is KGHDR and CDR2 is SFDVKD. J lost 8 bases, V lost 1 base, and 6 bases had no gene match. The CDR3 sequence is 16 residues long.

V and J are TRBV24-1 and TRBJ2-1, with 11 bases lining up with TRBD2. This receptor was obtained from a woman in her thirties or forties with Graves' hyperthyroidism. The material sequenced was blood. For the CDR3, the DNA is TGTGCCACCAGTGATTTCTCTCTAGCGGGAGGACATGAGCAGTTCTTC. Its protein is CATSDFSLAGGHEQFF.